These 25 T cell receptor beta chains were all obtained from the same sample, sequenced in a study of T cell responses to AZD1222 COVID-19 vaccine. This table comes from immunoSEQ multiplex PCR, and its TCRdb copy is limited to in-frame clones, with some not included. The table lists about 31,000 clones, more than 75% of them singletons. Sequences were derived from peripheral blood, sampled 28 days after the second AZD1222 dose. The receptors originated from an adult who received the AZD1222 COVID-19 vaccine.

The genes are TRBV19 and TRBJ2-2; D possibly corresponds to TRBD2 (5 bases). Trimming took off 5 bases at V and 2 bases at J, with 15 bases between the two ends. CDR1 is LNHDA, CDR2 SQIVND, per germline (reference sequence). This CDR3 region has 16 residues. The DNA for the CDR3 is TGTGCCAGTAGTCCTAGGACTCTGCTAAACACCGGGGAGCTGTTTTTT. Its translation is CASSPRTLLNTGELFF. The full variable domain, in which reference TRBV19 and TRBJ2-2 provide the parts outside the CDR3, is DGGITQSPKYLFRKEGQNVTLSCEQNLNHDAMYWYRQDPGQGLRLIYYSQIVNDFQKGDIAEGYSVSREKKESFPLTVTSAQKNPTAFYLCASSPRTLLNTGELFFGEGSRLTVL.

The chain couples TRBV6-5 to TRBJ1-1; D possibly corresponds to TRBD1 (5 bases). From germline, CDR1 is MNHEY and CDR2 SVGAGI. Trimming removed 7 bases at V and 1 base at J, with 13 bases between. This CDR3 spans 14 amino acids. In DNA form, the CDR3 reads TGTGCCAGCAAGTGGCCAGGGAGGAACACTGAAGCTTTCTTT. Its translation is CASKWPGRNTEAFF.

The rearrangement joins TRBV7-9 to TRBJ1-2; 9 bases are shared with TRBD1. The CDR3 runs to 14 residues. V lost 3 bases and J lost 5; bases outside the gene matches: 4. Germline V gene sequence: CDR1 SEHNR, CDR2 FQNEAQ (reference sequence). The chain's CDR3 is CASSFGDRAYGYTF. DNA for the CDR3: TGTGCCAGCAGCTTTGGGGACAGGGCTTATGGCTACACCTTC.

This chain connects TRBV6-5 to TRBJ1-2; a possible D gene is TRBD1 (6 bases). Deletions cut 4 bases from V and 4 bases from J, with 10 bases between. Germline loops: CDR1 MNHEY, CDR2 SVGAGI. This CDR3 has 13 residues. CDR3 sequence reads: CASSSGTTYGYTF. CDR3 in DNA: TGTGCCAGCAGTTCAGGGACAACCTATGGCTACACCTTC.

The gene calls are TRBV12-3 or TRBV12-4 and TRBJ1-2; possibly TRBD1 for D (5 bases). This CDR3 contains 12 residues. Between the trimmed V and J ends, which lost 6 bases and 5 bases, there was a span of 10 bases. CDR3 sequence reads: CASSLAGYGYTF. DNA for the CDR3: TGTGCCAGCAGCCTAGCAGGGTATGGCTACACCTTC.

The V gene is TRBV6-5, the J gene TRBJ2-7, with D possibly TRBD1 on 6 matching bases. The CDR3 is 13 amino acids. Per germline, CDR1 MNHEY and CDR2 SVGAGI. The CDR3 region is CASRAGVAHEQYF. The CDR3 DNA sequence: TGTGCAAGCCGAGCAGGGGTGGCGCACGAGCAGTACTTC.

This chain links TRBV9 with TRBJ1-6, with D unresolved. The CDR3 loop spans 14 amino acids. The V end lost 0 bases, the J end lost 9 bases, and 10 bases lay between the germline ends. Germline V gene lookup returns CDR1 SGDLS and CDR2 YYNGEE. The CDR3 is CASSVALVGSPLHF. For the CDR3, the DNA is TGTGCCAGCAGCGTAGCCCTGGTGGGTTCACCCCTCCACTTT.

V usage is TRBV7-3 and J usage is TRBJ2-3; 11 nucleotides agree with TRBD2. The CDR3 has 16 residues. Germline V CDR1 and CDR2: SGHTA, FQGTGA. V shed 5 bases and J 5 bases; nucleotides not matched to a gene: 9. This chain's CDR3 is CASSAKTSGEKDTQYF. CDR3 nucleotides: TGTGCCAGCAGCGCCAAGACTAGCGGGGAGAAAGATACGCAGTATTTT.

This chain uses TRBV15 with TRBJ2-5, with 10 bases identical to TRBD2. The J segment lost 5 bases and the V segment lost 1 base, leaving 10 bases of the junction unmatched. There are 17 residues in the CDR3. Germline values: CDR1 LNHNV, CDR2 YYDKDF (reference sequence). The CDR3: CATSRGRSGGARETQYF. The CDR3 DNA sequence: TGTGCCACCAGCAGAGGGCGAAGCGGGGGGGCTCGTGAGACCCAGTACTTC. The full variable domain, completed using reference TRBV15 and TRBJ2-5, is DAMVIQNPRYQVTQFGKPVTLSCSQTLNHNVMYWYQQKSSQAPKLLFHYYDKDFNNEADTPDNFQSRRPNTSFCFLDIRSPGLGDTAMYLCATSRGRSGGARETQYFGPGTRLLVL.

For this clone: The junction shows a germline mismatch at one end, possibly a read error. This chain uses TRBV11-1 with TRBJ2-7, with no clear D. CDR1 and CDR2 from the germline V gene are SGHAT and FQDESV (reference sequence). This CDR3 is built from 13 residues. Here the CDR3 DNA reads TGTGCCAGCAGCCCCCCGGGTTGGCTACCCCCGACCTTC. The encoded protein is CASSPPGWLPPTF. Variable domain in full (rest from reference TRBV11-1 and TRBJ2-7): EAEVAQSPRYKITEKSQAVAFWCDPISGHATLYWYRQILGQGPELLVQFQDESVVDDSQLPKDRFSAERLKGVDSTLKIQPAELGDSAMYLCASSPPGWLPPTFGPGTRLTVT.

This chain uses TRBV5-6 with TRBJ2-5; a weak D match, TRBD2 (7 bases). Trimming took 6 bases from V and 5 from J, leaving 17 bases between them. CDR3 length: 14 residues. The V gene's germline CDR1 is SGHDT and CDR2 YYEEEE. CDR3: CASIRKGGAETQYF. CDR3 bases: TGTGCCAGCATCCGTAAGGGGGGGGCCGAGACCCAGTACTTC.

The rearrangement uses TRBV3-1 (or the pseudogene TRBV3-2) and TRBJ2-1, with D possibly TRBD2 on 5 matching bases. V shed 0 bases and J shed 2 bases, with 11 bases lying between them. Germline-derived CDR1 and CDR2 are LGHDT and YNNKEL (reference sequence). The CDR3 has 16 amino acids. CDR3 nucleotides: TGTGCCAGCAGCCAAGATTTAGCGATCACCTACAATGAGCAGTTCTTC. Residues: CASSQDLAITYNEQFF.

The J gene is TRBJ1-5, the V gene TRBV19; D is perhaps TRBD1 (5 bases). The CDR3 sequence is 17 residues long. V lost 3 bases, J lost 0 bases, and 15 bases lay in between. CDR1 is LNHDA, CDR2 SQIVND, per germline (reference sequence). The DNA of the CDR3 is TGTGCCAGTAGTATTGGGGGGGGATCCTATAGCAATCAGCCCCAGCATTTT. Its translation is CASSIGGGSYSNQPQHF.

The CDR3 bases are TGTGCCAGTAGTATTGGATTCGACAGAGAGTACGAGCAGTACTTC. This translates into CASSIGFDREYEQYF. V usage is TRBV19 and J usage is TRBJ2-7; D might be TRBD1 (5 bases). Germline V CDR1 and CDR2: LNHDA, SQIVND (reference sequence). The V end was cut by 3 bases, the J end by 4 bases, with 16 bases between. The CDR3 is 15 amino acids.

This sequence joins TRBV24-1 and TRBJ1-5; no firm D call. The CDR3 runs 13 residues. Trimming left V 7 bases short and J 1 base short, with 7 bases between. The germline V gene encodes CDR1 KGHDR and CDR2 SFDVKD. In DNA form, the CDR3 reads TGTGCCACCAGCGCGGGGAGCAATCAGCCCCAGCATTTT. Protein: CATSAGSNQPQHF.

This clone was seen just once. J is TRBJ2-7 and V is TRBV4-1, with 7 bases aligning to TRBD1. The CDR3 contains 15 residues. The ends lost 4 bases at V and 3 bases at J; junction bases unmatched: 9. Germline V gene lookup returns CDR1 MGHRA and CDR2 YSYEKL. For the CDR3, the DNA is TGCGCCAGCAGCCCGGATAGGTCAGGGGGCTACGAGCAGTACTTC. Its translation: CASSPDRSGGYEQYF.

V gene TRBV28 combines with J gene TRBJ1-1, with D uncertain. Germline V gene sequence: CDR1 MDHEN, CDR2 SYDVKM. With 2 bases removed from V and 6 bases from J, the gap between germline ends came to 16 bases. The CDR3 length is 15 residues. The CDR3 spells CASSLPAETISEAFF. Written as DNA, the CDR3 is TGTGCCAGCAGTTTACCGGCAGAAACTATATCTGAAGCTTTCTTT.

This clone is medium-sized within its sample. The chain carries TRBV30 and TRBJ2-1, with TRBD1 matching over 10 bases. Germline trimming cut 2 bases from V and 4 bases from J; bases unmatched to any gene: 2. CDR1 is GTSNPN and CDR2 is SVGIG in the germline V gene (reference sequence). The CDR3 sequence is 14 residues long. This CDR3 reads CAWSSDRGYNEQFF. The CDR3 DNA is TGTGCCTGGAGTTCGGACAGGGGGTACAATGAGCAGTTCTTC.

The chain is built from TRBV5-1 and TRBJ2-7; TRBD2 matches 7 bases. Germline V gene sequence: CDR1 SGHRS, CDR2 YFSETQ. Trimming cost V 4 bases and J 0 bases; bases outside gene matches: 4. This CDR3 region has 14 residues. The CDR3 region is CASSPRGDSYEQYF. DNA of the CDR3: TGCGCCAGCAGCCCCCGGGGGGACTCCTACGAGCAGTACTTC. The full variable domain, in which reference TRBV5-1 and TRBJ2-7 provide the parts outside the CDR3, is KAGVTQTPRYLIKTRGQQVTLSCSPISGHRSVSWYQQTPGQGLQFLFEYFSETQRNKGNFPGRFSGRQFSNSRSEMNVSTLELGDSALYLCASSPRGDSYEQYFGPGTRLTVT.

The chain uses TRBV27 and TRBJ2-2; D possibly corresponds to TRBD1 (9 bases). V lost 5 bases and J lost 7, with 23 bases in between. The CDR3 loop spans 17 amino acids. Germline CDR1 is MNHEY and CDR2 is SMNVEV (reference sequence). CDR3 residues: CASSREGQGPSGGELFF. The CDR3 DNA follows: TGTGCCAGCAGTCGGGAGGGACAGGGCCCCTCGGGCGGGGAGCTGTTTTTT.

This clone was found a few times. V and J are TRBV19 and TRBJ2-7, with no clear D. Germline lookup yields CDR1 LNHDA and CDR2 SQIVND (reference sequence). V lost 5 bases and J 5 bases, leaving 19 bases between the germline ends. The CDR3 is 15 residues long. For the CDR3, the DNA is TGTGCCAGTAGTCCCGTTCTACATCGGCCCCACGAGCAGTACTTC. It yields the protein CASSPVLHRPHEQYF.

The chain uses TRBV19 and TRBJ2-7; 8 nucleotides match TRBD2. Germline assignment: CDR1 LNHDA and CDR2 SQIVND (reference sequence). V dropped 6 bases and J dropped 4; count of bases not matched to a gene: 14. The CDR3 has 16 residues. CDR3 in DNA: TGTGCCAGTAGACCCACGGGAGGGCAGGGAAGGTACGAGCAGTACTTC. This codes for CASRPTGGQGRYEQYF.

The chain carries TRBV7-9 and TRBJ1-1; 8 nucleotides align to TRBD1. The trim removed 4 bases at V and 0 bases at J, leaving 1 base unmatched. From germline, CDR1 is SEHNR and CDR2 FQNEAQ (reference sequence). This CDR3 is built from 14 residues. CDR3 bases: TGTGCCAGCAGCTGGGGACAGGTGAACACTGAAGCTTTCTTT. It is translated as CASSWGQVNTEAFF.

This chain joins TRBV5-5 and TRBJ2-1; D unclear. Trimming removed 6 bases from V and 16 bases from J, with 17 bases in between. From germline, CDR1 is SGHKS and CDR2 YYEKEE (reference sequence). This CDR3 contains 11 residues. The CDR3, as DNA: TGTGCCAGCACCGGTAGCATAGTCGAATTCTTC. Residues: CASTGSIVEFF.

CDR3 region: CASSSRQGAGSPLHF. The CDR3 DNA reads as TGTGCCAGCAGCTCTCGACAGGGGGCCGGATCACCCCTCCACTTT. The chain is built from TRBV11-2 and TRBJ1-6, with TRBD1 matching 10 bases. Germline V lookup: CDR1 SGHAT, CDR2 FQNNGV. Trimming took 4 bases from V and 10 from J; bases not matched to a gene: 7. The CDR3 totals 15 residues.